This T cell receptor (beta chain) was obtained from a study of OX40 agonist ivuxolimab in advanced cancers. Looking at the study overall: There were three patients with partial responses, one having hepatocellular carcinoma and two cutaneous melanoma.

Study findings and constraints: Near-lowest levels of clonal expansion characterized partial responders at 0.1-3.0 mg/kg. Some patients who did not respond also had low normalized T-cell clonal expansion.

Using immunoSEQ multiplex PCR, the repertoire was profiled, and TCRdb retains in-frame clones only, with some absent. The sample records roughly 50,000 clones, 80% to 85% being singletons. V shed 3 bases and J 6 bases; nucleotides not matched to a gene: 8. Germline loops: CDR1 GTSNPN, CDR2 SVGIG (reference sequence). This CDR3 has 15 amino acids. As to this clone: Its antigen is unknown.

The gene calls are TRBV30 and TRBJ2-1, with TRBD2 identical over 10 bases. The sequencing used CD4+ or CD8+ T cells sorted from blood, collected in a trial of the OX40 agonist ivuxolimab. The clonotype originates from an adult with an advanced solid tumor such as melanoma, head and neck, liver or kidney cancer. The CDR3 DNA is TGTGCCTGGAGGGGGAGCGGGAGGGCGGGCAATGAGCAGTTCTTC. Its translation: CAWRGSGRAGNEQFF.